These 18 T cell receptor beta chains were sequenced from one sample in a study of long-term antiretroviral therapy in people with HIV. At the survey level, the v3.0 immunoSEQ assay was run. Generated by immunoSEQ multiplex PCR, the TCRdb table keeps only in-frame clones and is missing some. The table includes about 21,000 clones, 81% detected once. Sequencing used unsorted PBMCs, obtained 0.1 years before starting antiretroviral therapy. The receptor set was obtained from a man between 40 and 49 years old with HIV.

The gene calls are TRBV6-1 and TRBJ1-3, with D tentatively TRBD1 (6 bases). Per the germline V gene, CDR1 is MNHNS and CDR2 is SASEGT. This CDR3 comprises 13 residues. V lost 3 bases and J lost 5, with 8 bases in between. CDR3 amino acids: CASSDRDRNTIYF. CDR3 bases: TGTGCCAGCAGTGACAGGGACAGAAACACCATATATTTT.

This clone appeared a single time. The chain is built from TRBV13 and TRBJ2-7; D is perhaps TRBD2 (7 bases). This CDR3 spans 16 amino acids. Germline lookup yields CDR1 PRHDT and CDR2 FYEKMQ (reference sequence). Trimming removed 1 base at V and 3 bases at J, with 16 bases between. This CDR3 is CASSLEGGPPYYEQYF. The CDR3 DNA reads as TGTGCCAGCAGCTTAGAGGGGGGGCCTCCCTACTACGAGCAGTACTTC.

This chain links TRBV6-5 with TRBJ2-1; D gene ambiguous. V was cut by 6 bases and J by 9 bases, with 15 bases left in between. The CDR3 runs 13 residues. Germline CDR1 reads MNHEY; CDR2 reads SVGAGI. The CDR3 loop is CASSNPARPEQFF. The CDR3 region has the DNA TGTGCCAGCAGCAACCCTGCTCGGCCTGAGCAGTTCTTC.

The chain carries TRBV4-3 and TRBJ2-7; tentatively, D is TRBD1 (6 bases). Germline CDR1 reads LGHNA; CDR2 reads YSLEER. V was clipped by 5 bases and J by 4 bases, with 18 bases between them. The CDR3 has 15 amino acids. CDR3 sequence reads: CASSRAPGVEYEQYF. In DNA, the CDR3 is TGCGCCAGCAGCAGAGCCCCAGGGGTGGAATACGAGCAGTACTTC.

The chain carries TRBV5-1 and TRBJ2-7; TRBD1 agrees at 10 bases. Per germline, CDR1 SGHRS and CDR2 YFSETQ. This CDR3 region has 13 residues. V lost 4 bases to trimming and J lost 6 bases; unmatched junction nucleotides: 4. CDR3 nucleotide sequence: TGCGCCAGCAGCCCTGGGACAGGGGTCGAGCAGTACTTC. It translates to CASSPGTGVEQYF. Full variable domain (missing parts from reference TRBV5-1 and TRBJ2-7): KAGVTQTPRYLIKTRGQQVTLSCSPISGHRSVSWYQQTPGQGLQFLFEYFSETQRNKGNFPGRFSGRQFSNSRSEMNVSTLELGDSALYLCASSPGTGVEQYFGPGTRLTVT.

This chain connects TRBV5-1 to TRBJ1-1, with TRBD1 matching over 10 bases. The length of the CDR3 is 15 residues. The germline gives CDR1 SGHRS, CDR2 YFSETQ. V gave up 4 bases and J gave up 5 bases; unmatched junction bases: 8. As DNA, the CDR3 is TGCGCCAGCAGCCCTTGGACAGGGGGTCAGACTGAAGCTTTCTTT. The encoded protein is CASSPWTGGQTEAFF. Together with reference TRBV5-1 and TRBJ1-1, the CDR3 gives the full variable domain: KAGVTQTPRYLIKTRGQQVTLSCSPISGHRSVSWYQQTPGQGLQFLFEYFSETQRNKGNFPGRFSGRQFSNSRSEMNVSTLELGDSALYLCASSPWTGGQTEAFFGQGTRLTVV.

The chain couples TRBV7-9 to TRBJ2-7; no definite D call. The CDR3 has 12 amino acids. V lost 0 bases and J lost 5, with 5 bases in between. CDR1 SEHNR and CDR2 FQNEAQ come from the germline V gene (reference sequence). CDR3 protein: CASSLAMNEQYF. As DNA, the CDR3 is TGTGCCAGCAGCTTAGCTATGAACGAGCAGTACTTC. The complete variable domain, with remaining parts taken from reference TRBV7-9 and TRBJ2-7, reads DTGVSQNPRHKITKRGQNVTFRCDPISEHNRLYWYRQTLGQGPEFLTYFQNEAQLEKSRLLSDRFSAERPKGSFSTLEIQRTEQGDSAMYLCASSLAMNEQYFGPGTRLTVT.

The chain is built from TRBV28 and TRBJ2-7; D call uncertain. V was cut by 1 base and J by 3 bases, with 13 bases left in between. The CDR3 is 15 amino acids. Germline lookup yields CDR1 MDHEN and CDR2 SYDVKM. CDR3 loop: CASSLLGQVDYEQYF. The CDR3 coding sequence is TGTGCCAGCAGTTTATTAGGCCAGGTGGACTACGAGCAGTACTTC.

The chain carries TRBV5-6 and TRBJ2-7; perhaps TRBD2 as D (6 bases). Trimming removed 2 bases from V and 4 bases from J, with 13 bases in between. The CDR3 contains 14 residues. Germline V gene sequence: CDR1 SGHDT, CDR2 YYEEEE. CDR3 DNA sequence: TGTGCCAGCAGCTTTGGACTGGGGGGATACGAGCAGTACTTC. This codes for CASSFGLGGYEQYF.

In its sample, this clone was seen once. The chain recombines TRBV15 with TRBJ2-1; D possibly corresponds to TRBD1 (5 bases). The CDR3 is 16 residues long. Trimming removed 0 bases from V and 2 bases from J, with 11 bases in between. Germline loops: CDR1 LNHNV, CDR2 YYDKDF (reference sequence). CDR3 protein: CATSRDLGAAYNEQFF. In DNA form, the CDR3 reads TGTGCCACCAGCAGAGATCTAGGGGCGGCCTACAATGAGCAGTTCTTC.

J is TRBJ1-2 and V is TRBV9; 10 bases are a match to TRBD1. Germline V lookup: CDR1 SGDLS, CDR2 YYNGEE. Trimming cost V 3 bases and J 7 bases; bases outside gene matches: 6. The CDR3 runs to 14 residues. CDR3 protein: CASSAKDRGLGYTF. The CDR3 coding sequence is TGTGCCAGCAGCGCGAAAGACAGGGGGCTTGGCTACACCTTC.

Concerning this clone itself: Other nucleotide sequences in the sample specify the same CDR3. The chain carries TRBV5-4 and TRBJ1-1, with D unresolved. V was clipped by 4 bases and J by 0 bases, with 7 bases between them. Germline V gives CDR1 SGHNT, CDR2 YYREEE (reference sequence). CDR3 length: 13 residues. This chain's CDR3 is CASSRGLNTEAFF. The CDR3 DNA reads as TGTGCCAGCAGCAGAGGTCTGAACACTGAAGCTTTCTTT.

V is TRBV7-9 and J is TRBJ2-7, with 14 bases lining up with TRBD2. Germline V lookup: CDR1 SEHNR, CDR2 FQNEAQ (reference sequence). V was pared by 5 bases and J by 7 bases, with 10 bases of the junction left unmatched. This CDR3 has 16 amino acids. The CDR3 nucleotides are TGTGCCAGCAGCACCCGGGGACTAGCGGGAGCGGGGGAGCAGTACTTC. Encoded protein: CASSTRGLAGAGEQYF. The whole variable domain, remainder taken from reference TRBV7-9 and TRBJ2-7, is DTGVSQNPRHKITKRGQNVTFRCDPISEHNRLYWYRQTLGQGPEFLTYFQNEAQLEKSRLLSDRFSAERPKGSFSTLEIQRTEQGDSAMYLCASSTRGLAGAGEQYFGPGTRLTVT.

V and J are TRBV7-9 and TRBJ2-2; D is possibly TRBD1 (6 bases). There are 16 residues in the CDR3. V was clipped by 4 bases and J by 2 bases, with 14 bases between them. The germline CDR1 and CDR2 sequences are SEHNR and FQNEAQ (reference sequence). This chain's CDR3 is CASSSTGTFNTGELFF. DNA of the CDR3: TGTGCCAGCAGCTCAACCGGGACATTCAACACCGGGGAGCTGTTTTTT.

The V and J genes are TRBV28 and TRBJ1-4; tentative D call: TRBD1 (6 bases). V lost 2 bases and J 8 bases, leaving 12 bases between the germline ends. The CDR3 loop spans 14 amino acids. Germline V gene data show CDR1 as MDHEN and CDR2 as SYDVKM. CDR3 sequence reads: CASSLGSQGEKLFF. The CDR3 bases are TGTGCCAGCAGTTTAGGGTCCCAGGGGGAAAAACTGTTTTTT. Complete variable domain (other parts from reference TRBV28 and TRBJ1-4): DVKVTQSSRYLVKRTGEKVFLECVQDMDHENMFWYRQDPGLGLRLIYFSYDVKMKEKGDIPEGYSVSREKKERFSLILESASTNQTSMYLCASSLGSQGEKLFFGSGTQLSVL.

The rearrangement links TRBV10-1 to TRBJ2-6; 7 bases map to TRBD2. Germline V gives CDR1 WNHNN, CDR2 SYGVQD (reference sequence). The CDR3 consists of 19 residues. Trimming removed 3 bases from V and 2 bases from J; junction bases left unmatched: 13. CDR3 DNA sequence: TGCGCCAGCAGTGATTTCGGGGAGGGGCACGGGCCTGGGGCCAACGTCCTGACTTTC. This sequence encodes CASSDFGEGHGPGANVLTF.

The chain employs TRBV11-2 and TRBJ2-1; 12 positions match TRBD2. V was pared by 5 bases and J by 5 bases, with 1 base of the junction left unmatched. Germline loops: CDR1 SGHAT, CDR2 FQNNGV. The CDR3 consists of 14 residues. Written as DNA, the CDR3 is TGTGCCAGCAGCCTAGCGGGGGGGAACAATGAGCAGTTCTTC. Protein: CASSLAGGNNEQFF.

This chain links TRBV27 with TRBJ2-1; 10 positions match TRBD2. Germline V CDR1 and CDR2: MNHEY, SMNVEV (reference sequence). The CDR3 loop spans 15 amino acids. The trim removed 6 bases at V and 2 bases at J, leaving 4 bases unmatched. Written as DNA, the CDR3 is TGTGCCAGCAGGGATCTAGCGGGAGCCTACAATGAGCAGTTCTTC. As protein: CASRDLAGAYNEQFF.